The 15 T cell receptor beta chains below come from one sample, sequenced in a study of PD-1 blockade in classical Hodgkin lymphoma. Regarding time point: cycle 4 day 1 (C4D1), after more than five weeks of nivolumab. The patients all showed relapse after autologous stem cell transplantation, while their brentuximab vedotin exposure varied. Only in-frame clones appear in the TCRdb table, and some are missing; sequencing was by immunoSEQ multiplex PCR. The sample records about 46,000 clones, roughly 80% being singletons. The specimen was peripheral blood mononuclear cells (PBMCs), collected before the fourth cycle of nivolumab. These receptors were obtained from a human donor with classical Hodgkin lymphoma.

This clone was observed once. The chain carries TRBV4-1 and TRBJ2-7; 8 nucleotides agree with TRBD1. This CDR3 comprises 14 residues. V dropped 3 bases and J dropped 6; count of bases not matched to a gene: 7. CDR1 MGHRA and CDR2 YSYEKL come from the germline V gene. The CDR3 reads CASSQPHTGGEQYF. In DNA, the CDR3 is TGCGCCAGCAGCCAGCCCCATACAGGGGGCGAGCAGTACTTC.

The rearrangement uses TRBV5-1 and TRBJ2-5; no firm D call. V was pared by 1 base and J by 4 bases, with 20 bases between. From germline, CDR1 is SGHRS and CDR2 YFSETQ. The CDR3 runs to 17 residues. The CDR3 sequence: CASSLYGRPLLGETQYF. CDR3 coding DNA: TGCGCCAGCAGCTTGTATGGCCGTCCCCTGCTGGGAGAGACCCAGTACTTC. Full variable domain (rest looked up from reference TRBV5-1 and TRBJ2-5): KAGVTQTPRYLIKTRGQQVTLSCSPISGHRSVSWYQQTPGQGLQFLFEYFSETQRNKGNFPGRFSGRQFSNSRSEMNVSTLELGDSALYLCASSLYGRPLLGETQYFGPGTRLLVL.

This clone was counted once. This rearrangement joins TRBV4-2 to TRBJ2-7; unclear D gene. This CDR3 region has 16 residues. Trimming removed 0 bases from V and 1 base from J, with 13 bases in between. Germline V gene sequence: CDR1 LGHNA, CDR2 YNFKEQ. CDR3 sequence: CASSQDQERHSYEQYF. The CDR3 nucleotides read TGTGCCAGCAGCCAAGATCAGGAGAGACATTCCTACGAGCAGTACTTC.

V gene TRBV6-5 combines with J gene TRBJ2-2; TRBD1 matches 7 bases. Unmatched junction bases numbered 6, after V lost 4 bases and J lost 4 bases. The CDR3 covers 15 residues. Germline assignment: CDR1 MNHEY and CDR2 SVGAGI. The CDR3: CASSFRQGLTGELFF. In DNA form, the CDR3 reads TGTGCCAGCAGTTTTAGACAGGGTCTCACCGGGGAGCTGTTTTTT.

The V and J genes are TRBV18 and TRBJ1-4; 9 bases fit TRBD1. The CDR3 extends over 15 amino acids. CDR1 KGHSH and CDR2 LQKENI come from the germline V gene. The junction had 4 bases not matched to a gene; V was cut back by 2 bases and J by 6 bases. CDR3 coding DNA: TGTGCCAGCTCACCAGTCGGGACAGGGTATGAAAAACTGTTTTTT. Its translation: CASSPVGTGYEKLFF.

J is TRBJ1-4 and V is TRBV19; tentative D call: TRBD1 (5 bases). This CDR3 is 17 amino acids long. Trimming stripped 4 bases from V and 6 bases from J, with 21 bases between. The germline V gene encodes CDR1 LNHDA and CDR2 SQIVND (reference sequence). The CDR3 loop is CASSRSSAGRRHEKLFF. The CDR3 DNA follows: TGTGCCAGTAGTAGGAGCTCGGCAGGGAGGAGGCATGAAAAACTGTTTTTT.

CDR3 nucleotides: TGTGCCAGCGCCTCTCGGGGTCGCACTGAAGCTTTCTTT. Translating gives CASASRGRTEAFF. The J gene is TRBJ1-1, the V gene TRBV6-1; D gene unclear. V gave up 8 bases and J gave up 4 bases, with 14 bases separating them. There are 13 residues in the CDR3. Germline V CDR1 and CDR2: MNHNS, SASEGT.

The V and J genes are TRBV28 and TRBJ2-7; D perhaps matches TRBD1 (6 bases). The germline V gene has CDR1 MDHEN and CDR2 SYDVKM. Trimming cost V 5 bases and J 2 bases, with 25 bases left between them. The CDR3 has 18 amino acids. The CDR3 region has the DNA TGTGCCAGCAGTCCCAGTCCCGGGACACGTCAAAGTACCTACGAGCAGTACTTC. Amino acids: CASSPSPGTRQSTYEQYF.

The chain links TRBV2 to TRBJ2-3, with 7 bases aligning to TRBD1. CDR1 and CDR2 (germline): SNHLY, FYNNEI. V lost 1 base, J lost 5 bases, and 3 bases stayed unmatched. The length of the CDR3 is 14 residues. CDR3 sequence reads: CASSEVQGIDTQYF. The CDR3, as DNA: TGTGCCAGCAGTGAAGTACAGGGGATAGATACGCAGTATTTT.

This chain links TRBV2 with TRBJ2-1; TRBD1 matches at 10 bases. CDR3 length: 19 amino acids. V lost 2 bases to trimming and J lost 3 bases; unmatched junction nucleotides: 13. Germline V gives CDR1 SNHLY, CDR2 FYNNEI. The CDR3 loop is CASSEPRDRGFLYYNEQFF. CDR3 DNA: TGTGCCAGCAGTGAACCCCGGGACAGGGGCTTCCTCTACTACAATGAGCAGTTCTTC.

The CDR3 here is CASSVSGQGYEQYF. The DNA of the CDR3 is TGTGCCAGCAGCGTTTCGGGACAGGGGTACGAGCAGTACTTC. The chain is built from TRBV9 and TRBJ2-7, with 10 bases identical to TRBD1. The V gene end was trimmed by 2 bases and the J gene end by 4 bases; junction bases not matched to a gene: 3. CDR3 length equals 14 residues. Germline values: CDR1 SGDLS, CDR2 YYNGEE.

This rearrangement joins TRBV29-1 to TRBJ2-1, with 7 nucleotides matching TRBD2. The length of the CDR3 is 13 residues. In germline, CDR1 is SQVTM, CDR2 ANQGSEA. After removal of 4 bases from V and 3 bases from J, the junction contained 3 bases not matched to a gene. CDR3 bases: TGCAGCGTTGCGGGGGGAATCTACAATGAGCAGTTCTTC. Protein sequence: CSVAGGIYNEQFF.

The gene calls are TRBV28 and TRBJ2-3; D perhaps matches TRBD1 (6 bases). Trimming took 4 bases from V and 5 from J, leaving 16 bases between them. Germline V lookup: CDR1 MDHEN, CDR2 SYDVKM. The CDR3 loop spans 15 amino acids. The CDR3 loop is CASSYTGKFGDTQYF. The CDR3 DNA reads TGTGCCAGCAGTTACACAGGGAAGTTTGGAGATACGCAGTATTTT.

The J gene is TRBJ1-5, the V gene TRBV18, with D perhaps matching TRBD1 (5 bases). Trimming took 1 base from V and 2 from J, leaving 9 bases between them. This CDR3 has 15 amino acids. The germline V gene encodes CDR1 KGHSH and CDR2 LQKENI. The CDR3 bases are TGTGCCAGCTCACCACTTCGGGGGGGCAATCAGCCCCAGCATTTT. Translation: CASSPLRGGNQPQHF.

V usage is TRBV7-2 and J usage is TRBJ2-7, with a possible D match to TRBD2 (5 bases). The germline V and J ends were trimmed by 1 base and 4 bases, with 14 bases remaining between them. The CDR3 loop spans 15 amino acids. Looked up from germline, CDR1 is SGHTA and CDR2 is FQGNSA. The CDR3 DNA follows: TGTGCCAGCAGCTTAGAACTACTTAGAGGGTACGAGCAGTACTTC. Amino acid sequence: CASSLELLRGYEQYF.